This TCR beta chain was recorded in a study of CD4 and CD8 cells across lung adenocarcinoma regions. Unmatched junction bases numbered 11, after V lost 6 bases and J lost 5 bases. The CDR3 sequence is 15 residues long. By share, this clonotype counts as medium-sized (0.01 to 0.1%). TCRdb re-called the PCR reads with MiXCR, one entry per CDR3 protein. The sample includes 12,000 or so distinct CDR3 sequences, approximately 57% of them seen just once. Localized lung adenocarcinoma, a non-small cell lung cancer, affected the donors. The V call is TRBV12-3 or TRBV12-4, the J call TRBJ2-5; 8 nucleotides align to TRBD1. The sequence was obtained from a female donor with lung adenocarcinoma. The CD4 and CD8 labels of this study may be unreliable. The source material was CD8+ T cells from the center of a lung tumor. The CDR3 DNA is TGTGCCAGCAGCCCTGACAGGGGAGAAAGGGAGACCCAGTACTTC. As protein: CASSPDRGERETQYF.